This passage covers 10 T cell receptor beta chains from one sample sequenced in a study of CD8+ T cells in alopecia areata. This sample's treatment: oral pan-JAK inhibitor, 5-10 mg twice daily. Sequencing templates came from extracted RNA that was reverse transcribed into cDNA. Method: immunoSEQ multiplex PCR; TCRdb's copy keeps in-frame clones and lacks some. Among about 140,000 clones listed, 86% were seen once. The sample in question was CD8+ T cells sorted from blood, obtained at week 4, from a patient treated with tofacitinib. Receptors were obtained from a human donor with alopecia areata.

The rearrangement joins TRBV6-5 to TRBJ2-3; TRBD2 agrees at 9 bases. The CDR3 extends over 16 amino acids. Germline CDR1 and CDR2: MNHEY and SVGAGI. Trimming at V came to 4 bases and at J to 0 bases, leaving 5 bases not matched to a gene. The CDR3 region is CASSFTTSGSTDTQYF. DNA for the CDR3: TGTGCCAGCAGTTTCACGACTAGCGGAAGCACAGATACGCAGTATTTT.

In DNA, the CDR3 is TGCAGCGTTGTTTGGGGGTTCCACGAGCAGTACTTC. The encoded protein is CSVVWGFHEQYF. The chain has TRBV29-1 and TRBJ2-7; either TRBD1 or TRBD2 may supply D (5 bases each). Germline CDR1 and CDR2: SQVTM and ANQGSEA. The CDR3 is 12 amino acids. V lost 4 bases and J lost 5, with 12 bases in between.

The J gene is TRBJ1-5, the V gene TRBV4-1; 9 bases are shared with TRBD1. CDR3 length: 17 amino acids. The V gene's germline CDR1 is MGHRA and CDR2 YSYEKL. The V gene end was trimmed by 5 bases and the J gene end by 2 bases; junction bases not matched to a gene: 10. In DNA form, the CDR3 reads TGCGCCAGCAGCTATTATCCGGGACAGGGAGGCAATCAGCCCCAGCATTTT. Its protein is CASSYYPGQGGNQPQHF.

The V gene is TRBV7-9, the J gene TRBJ1-2; 8 nucleotides agree with TRBD1. The CDR3 extends over 14 amino acids. Germline V gene data show CDR1 as SEHNR and CDR2 as FQNEAQ (reference sequence). The J segment lost 8 bases and the V segment lost 1 base, leaving 6 bases of the junction unmatched. The CDR3, as DNA: TGTGCCAGCAGCTTAGTGGACAGGGAGGAGGGCTACACCTTC. This encodes CASSLVDREEGYTF.

The rearrangement links TRBV29-1 to TRBJ2-1, with 8 bases fitting TRBD2. The J segment lost 9 bases and the V segment lost 6 bases, leaving 16 bases of the junction unmatched. Germline loops: CDR1 SQVTM, CDR2 ANQGSEA. The CDR3 has 15 amino acids. The CDR3 region has the DNA TGCAGCGTAGACGGGGGGGGAGAACAGTCGGGTGAGCAGTTCTTC. Translation: CSVDGGGEQSGEQFF.

The chain combines TRBV29-1 with TRBJ1-2; D unclear. The CDR3 is 11 residues long. The germline CDR1 and CDR2 sequences are SQVTM and ANQGSEA. Trimming took off 0 bases at V and 7 bases at J, with 6 bases between the two ends. CDR3 sequence reads: CSVEEVIGYTF. The CDR3, as DNA: TGCAGCGTTGAAGAGGTCATTGGCTACACCTTC.

The genes are TRBV7-9 and TRBJ1-1, with a possible D match to TRBD1 (5 bases). Germline CDR1 is SEHNR and CDR2 is FQNEAQ (reference sequence). Trimming pared 1 base from V and 1 base from J, leaving 10 bases between. The CDR3 has 15 amino acids. This CDR3 is CASSLGQGGNTEAFF. CDR3 nucleotide sequence: TGTGCCAGCAGCTTAGGGCAGGGCGGGAACACTGAAGCTTTCTTT.

V gene TRBV30 combines with J gene TRBJ2-7; 7 bases are a match to TRBD1. CDR3 length equals 11 residues. CDR1 GTSNPN and CDR2 SVGIG come from the germline V gene (reference sequence). V shed 5 bases, J shed 3 bases, and the junction held 1 base outside the gene matches. In nucleotides, the CDR3 is TGTGCCTGGGGGACAGTCTACGAGCAGTACTTC. This codes for CAWGTVYEQYF. Together with reference TRBV30 and TRBJ2-7, the CDR3 gives the full variable domain: SQTIHQWPATLVQPVGSPLSLECTVEGTSNPNLYWYRQAAGRGLQLLFYSVGIGQISSEVPQNLSASRPQDRQFILSSKKLLLSDSGFYLCAWGTVYEQYFGPGTRLTVT.

On this clone: Other DNA variants within this sample encode the same CDR3. V usage is TRBV5-1 and J usage is TRBJ2-7; 9 nucleotides line up with TRBD2. CDR3 length: 15 residues. The V gene end was trimmed by 0 bases and the J gene end by 3 bases; junction bases not matched to a gene: 4. From germline, CDR1 is SGHRS and CDR2 YFSETQ. Here the CDR3 reads CASSLVTSGVYEQYF. Here the CDR3 DNA reads TGCGCCAGCAGCTTGGTGACTAGCGGCGTCTACGAGCAGTACTTC.

V is TRBV27 and J is TRBJ2-7; D is possibly TRBD1 (5 bases). V lost 3 bases and J lost 5, with 14 bases in between. The CDR3 loop spans 14 amino acids. CDR1 and CDR2 from the germline V gene are MNHEY and SMNVEV (reference sequence). CDR3 protein: CASSFLPQGNEQYF. Here the CDR3 DNA reads TGTGCCAGCAGTTTTCTTCCCCAGGGTAACGAGCAGTACTTC.